This section outlines one T cell receptor (beta chain) sequence together with its context. The CDR3 consists of 13 residues. The V gene lost 0 bases and the J gene lost 5 bases, with 7 bases spanning the gap. Germline V gene lookup returns CDR1 LNHNV and CDR2 YYDKDF (reference sequence). The data belong to a study of blood T cell repertoires in COVID-19. Across the whole study: From the United States, Italy and Spain came samples of acute and convalescent COVID-19. T cells, B-cell-depleted T cells, or PBMCs provided the cDNA or gDNA that served as material.

Original methodology: Cell counts per sample came from amplifying reference gene primers. The protocol was immunoSEQ multiplex PCR, while the TCRdb copy is restricted to in-frame clones and leaves out a portion. V and J calls and clone size are those listed in that table; D and trimming were worked out from the DNA. Of tens of thousands of clones in the sample, about 86% were seen once. The source is a woman older than 75 with active or convalescent COVID-19. Sequencing used peripheral blood. V gene TRBV15 combines with J gene TRBJ1-1, with D uncertain. CDR3 loop: CATSRDGFTEAFF. The CDR3 DNA sequence: TGTGCCACCAGCAGAGACGGTTTTACTGAAGCTTTCTTT. Drawing the rest from reference TRBV15 and TRBJ1-1, the complete variable domain is DAMVIQNPRYQVTQFGKPVTLSCSQTLNHNVMYWYQQKSSQAPKLLFHYYDKDFNNEADTPDNFQSRRPNTSFCFLDIRSPGLGDTAMYLCATSRDGFTEAFFGQGTRLTVV.